These 31 T cell receptor beta chains originate from one sample sequenced in a study of blood T cell repertoires in COVID-19. The repertoire was sequenced with immunoSEQ multiplex PCR; TCRdb's copy has only in-frame clones and lacks some. The table has approximately 82,000 clones, around four fifths seen once; the top ten hold 17%. Sequencing was carried out using peripheral blood. These receptors came from a woman aged 55 to 70 with acute or convalescent COVID-19.

V gene TRBV27 combines with J gene TRBJ1-5; 7 bases are shared with TRBD1. CDR1 and CDR2 (germline): MNHEY, SMNVEV (reference sequence). This CDR3 region has 17 residues. Trimming removed 2 bases from V and 1 base from J; junction bases left unmatched: 8. CDR3 protein: CASSLRWNRGSNQPQHF. CDR3 bases: TGTGCCAGCAGTTTACGTTGGAACAGGGGCAGCAATCAGCCCCAGCATTTT.

The J gene is TRBJ1-1, the V gene TRBV7-2; the D gene is possibly TRBD1 (5 bases). The CDR3 runs 15 residues. Between the trimmed V and J ends, which lost 1 base and 1 base, there was a span of 10 bases. The V gene's germline CDR1 is SGHTA and CDR2 FQGNSA. Here the CDR3 DNA reads TGTGCCAGCAGCTTAGATTACAGGAAGAACACTGAAGCTTTCTTT. This gives the protein CASSLDYRKNTEAFF. Together with reference TRBV7-2 and TRBJ1-1, the CDR3 gives the full variable domain: GAGVSQSPSNKVTEKGKDVELRCDPISGHTALYWYRQSLGQGLEFLIYFQGNSAPDKSGLPSDRFSAERTGGSVSTLTIQRTQQEDSAVYLCASSLDYRKNTEAFFGQGTRLTVV.

This clone has only one observation. The chain carries TRBV6-2 or TRBV6-3 and TRBJ1-5; 10 nucleotides match TRBD1. There are 15 residues in the CDR3. The germline V gene encodes CDR1 MNHEY and CDR2 SVGEGT. The V and J ends lost 0 bases and 10 bases, in that order; junction bases with no gene match: 6. The CDR3 here is CASSYSTGGVNPQHF. Here the CDR3 DNA reads TGTGCCAGCAGTTACTCGACAGGGGGCGTTAATCCCCAGCATTTT.

The chain couples TRBV29-1 to TRBJ1-4; 7 positions match TRBD1. The germline V gene encodes CDR1 SQVTM and CDR2 ANQGSEA. This CDR3 has 12 residues. Germline trimming cut 2 bases from V and 6 bases from J; bases unmatched to any gene: 0. CDR3 in amino acids: CSVEQGDEKLFF. The CDR3, as DNA: TGCAGCGTTGAACAGGGGGATGAAAAACTGTTTTTT.

The rearrangement uses TRBV10-3 and TRBJ2-1; TRBD2 is a possible D gene (5 bases). Deletions cut 11 bases from V and 8 bases from J, with 22 bases between. The germline V gene encodes CDR1 ENHRY and CDR2 SYGVKD. The CDR3 totals 14 residues. For the CDR3, the DNA is TGTGCCTCCACCGGACCGCCCGGAGGAGATGAGCAGTTCTTC. It specifies CASTGPPGGDEQFF.

V and J are TRBV12-3 or TRBV12-4 and TRBJ1-2, with a tentative D call TRBD1 (5 bases). V was cut by 5 bases and J by 8 bases, with 12 bases left in between. The length of the CDR3 is 12 residues. The CDR3 region has the DNA TGTGCCAGCAGTGGGGCCTCACGAGGCTACACCTTC. It translates to CASSGASRGYTF.

The chain recombines TRBV12-5 with TRBJ2-7; a weak D match, TRBD2 (6 bases). V lost 7 bases and J lost 0, with 13 bases in between. The CDR3 is 14 amino acids. CDR1 and CDR2 (germline): LGHNT, FRNRAP. This CDR3 is CASAPDGSSYEQYF. The CDR3 coding sequence is TGTGCTAGTGCCCCGGACGGGAGCTCCTACGAGCAGTACTTC. Full variable domain (remainder filled in from reference TRBV12-5 and TRBJ2-7): DARVTQTPRHKVTEMGQEVTMRCQPILGHNTVFWYRQTMMQGLELLAYFRNRAPLDDSGMPKDRFSAEMPDATLATLKIQPSEPRDSAVYFCASAPDGSSYEQYFGPGTRLTVT.

The chain employs TRBV23-1 and TRBJ1-2; D ambiguous. TRBV23-1 counts as an open reading frame of uncertain function. The CDR3 length is 20 residues. Trimming took 2 bases from V and 0 from J, leaving 25 bases between them. This CDR3 is CASSQPLFCYSSLANYGYTF. Here the CDR3 DNA reads TGCGCCAGCAGTCAACCCCTTTTTTGCTACAGCAGCTTAGCTAACTATGGCTACACCTTC.

The chain couples TRBV6-5 to TRBJ2-1, with 9 bases matching TRBD2. With 3 bases clipped from V and 6 bases from J, the junction kept 6 bases outside the gene matches. Germline assignment: CDR1 MNHEY and CDR2 SVGAGI. The CDR3 has 15 residues. The CDR3 DNA is TGTGCCAGCAGTTATCCGGGACTAGCTGGCAATGAGCAGTTCTTC. Its translation is CASSYPGLAGNEQFF.

The chain is built from TRBV6-5 and TRBJ2-1, with a weak D call TRBD2 (5 bases). V shed 6 bases and J shed 13 bases, with 16 bases lying between them. Per the germline V gene, CDR1 is MNHEY and CDR2 is SVGAGI. The CDR3 contains 12 residues. Here the CDR3 reads CASRDPLAFQFF. The CDR3 DNA reads as TGTGCCAGCAGGGACCCCCTAGCTTTTCAGTTCTTC.

The rearrangement uses TRBV30 and TRBJ1-4; possible D gene TRBD1, 6 bases. Germline CDR1 is GTSNPN and CDR2 is SVGIG (reference sequence). V shed 2 bases and J shed 3 bases, with 10 bases lying between them. The CDR3 sequence is 14 residues long. The CDR3 loop reads CAWSRTDPNEKLFF. CDR3 DNA sequence: TGTGCCTGGAGTCGGACAGACCCTAATGAAAAACTGTTTTTT.

The V call is TRBV5-1, the J call TRBJ1-2, with D uncertain. This CDR3 is built from 13 residues. V was shortened by 4 bases and J by 0 bases, with 7 bases between the two germline ends. The germline V gene has CDR1 SGHRS and CDR2 YFSETQ. The DNA of the CDR3 is TGCGCCAGCAGCGCGGGATCTAACTATGGCTACACCTTC. This sequence encodes CASSAGSNYGYTF.

This clone was detected a few times. The gene calls are TRBV2 and TRBJ1-1, with 7 bases aligning to TRBD1. CDR1 and CDR2 (germline): SNHLY, FYNNEI. Trimming took 7 bases from V and 3 from J; bases not matched to a gene: 5. The CDR3 sequence is 13 residues long. CDR3 region: CASTEQGDTEAFF. The CDR3 DNA reads TGTGCCAGCACCGAGCAGGGGGACACTGAAGCTTTCTTT.

The chain carries TRBV30 and TRBJ1-1; perhaps TRBD1 as D (6 bases). Germline CDR1 is GTSNPN and CDR2 is SVGIG (reference sequence). Trimming pared 3 bases from V and 0 bases from J, leaving 20 bases between. The CDR3 consists of 17 residues. CDR3 sequence: CAWSPRGGLGLNTEAFF. The CDR3 DNA reads as TGTGCCTGGAGCCCACGCGGGGGGCTAGGGCTGAACACTGAAGCTTTCTTT. Together with reference TRBV30 and TRBJ1-1, the CDR3 gives the full variable domain: SQTIHQWPATLVQPVGSPLSLECTVEGTSNPNLYWYRQAAGRGLQLLFYSVGIGQISSEVPQNLSASRPQDRQFILSSKKLLLSDSGFYLCAWSPRGGLGLNTEAFFGQGTRLTVV.

This clone was observed a handful of times. J is TRBJ1-1 and V is TRBV4-3; 9 bases fit TRBD1. Germline V gene data show CDR1 as LGHNA and CDR2 as YSLEER. The trim removed 1 base at V and 4 bases at J, leaving 1 base unmatched. The CDR3 is made up of 14 amino acids. The CDR3 DNA is TGCGCCAGCAGCCAAGTGACAGGGGGCACTGAAGCTTTCTTT. Translated: CASSQVTGGTEAFF.

This chain joins TRBV27 and TRBJ1-5; 7 nucleotides align to TRBD1. Germline V lookup: CDR1 MNHEY, CDR2 SMNVEV (reference sequence). The CDR3 covers 17 residues. Trimming at V came to 4 bases and at J to 1 base, leaving 10 bases not matched to a gene. CDR3 coding DNA: TGTGCCAGCAGTTCCCTGAGACAGGGACAAAGCAATCAGCCCCAGCATTTT. It encodes CASSSLRQGQSNQPQHF.

This clone was detected only once. The chain combines TRBV29-1 with TRBJ1-1; 9 bases fit TRBD1. J gave up 3 bases and V 6 bases, and 8 bases lay outside the gene matches. Germline CDR1 SQVTM, CDR2 ANQGSEA. The CDR3 has 14 amino acids. This CDR3 is CSVNRGLSDTEAFF. In DNA, the CDR3 is TGCAGCGTGAACAGGGGGCTCTCGGACACTGAAGCTTTCTTT.

This chain connects TRBV5-1 to TRBJ1-1, with 7 bases that match TRBD1. Losses at the gene ends were 5 bases for V and 7 bases for J; bases not matched to a gene: 14. The CDR3 sequence is 15 residues long. CDR1 and CDR2 (germline): SGHRS, YFSETQ. This CDR3 is CASRQIIQGSDEAFF. Written as DNA, the CDR3 is TGCGCCAGCAGACAGATTATACAGGGGTCTGATGAAGCTTTCTTT.

This sequence joins TRBV29-1 and TRBJ2-3; 12 nucleotides align to TRBD1. V was clipped by 3 bases and J by 7 bases; unmatched bases: 11. This CDR3 spans 16 amino acids. CDR1 SQVTM and CDR2 ANQGSEA come from the germline V gene. The chain's CDR3 is CSVDGGTGGEGNTQYF. The CDR3 nucleotides are TGCAGCGTTGATGGGGGGACAGGGGGCGAAGGAAATACGCAGTATTTT.

The CDR3 spells CASSLEVGLSSYNSPLHF. The CDR3 region has the DNA TGTGCCAGCAGCTTAGAAGTGGGCCTTAGCTCCTATAATTCACCCCTCCACTTT. The V gene is TRBV7-9, the J gene TRBJ1-6; D remains ambiguous. Germline CDR1 and CDR2: SEHNR and FQNEAQ (reference sequence). V shed 1 base and J shed 0 bases, with 13 bases lying between them. The CDR3 is made up of 18 amino acids.

The J gene is TRBJ1-2, the V gene TRBV11-3; D remains ambiguous. V dropped 3 bases and J dropped 4 bases, with 9 bases sitting between them. The CDR3 runs to 13 residues. CDR1 and CDR2 (germline): SGHNT, YENEEA. This CDR3 is CASSLYKSYGYTF. DNA for the CDR3: TGTGCCAGCAGCTTGTACAAAAGCTATGGCTACACCTTC.

This clone has only one observation. The CDR3 sequence is CASSSGTNSYNEQFF. In DNA form, the CDR3 reads TGTGCCAGCAGCTCCGGGACAAACTCCTACAATGAGCAGTTCTTC. The chain carries TRBV28 and TRBJ2-1; possibly TRBD1 for D (6 bases). The V end was cut by 6 bases, the J end by 0 bases, with 12 bases between. The CDR3 sequence is 15 residues long. CDR1 and CDR2 (germline): MDHEN, SYDVKM.

The chain combines TRBV5-6 with TRBJ1-2; no firm D call. The CDR3 spans 17 residues. Germline assignment: CDR1 SGHDT and CDR2 YYEEEE. The V end was cut by 0 bases, the J end by 0 bases, with 15 bases between. CDR3 DNA: TGTGCCAGCAGCTTGGGAATGGAGGGTGGGACTAACTATGGCTACACCTTC. Its translation is CASSLGMEGGTNYGYTF.

The chain links TRBV7-2 to TRBJ2-5; 9 nucleotides align to TRBD2. The junction had 4 bases not matched to a gene; V was cut back by 3 bases and J by 2 bases. This CDR3 has 15 residues. Germline CDR1 reads SGHTA; CDR2 reads FQGNSA. The CDR3 loop reads CASSFQRGVQETQYF. CDR3 DNA: TGTGCCAGCAGCTTCCAGCGGGGGGTACAAGAGACCCAGTACTTC.

The gene calls are TRBV6-5 and TRBJ1-1, with 8 bases identical to TRBD1. The CDR3 sequence is 15 residues long. Unmatched junction bases numbered 6, after V lost 4 bases and J lost 2 bases. In germline, CDR1 is MNHEY, CDR2 SVGAGI. The CDR3 loop reads CASSSRTGRNTEAFF. The CDR3 DNA sequence: TGTGCCAGCAGTTCCCGGACAGGGCGTAACACTGAAGCTTTCTTT.

This chain uses TRBV30 with TRBJ1-1, with 8 positions matching TRBD1. V shed 2 bases and J 4 bases; nucleotides not matched to a gene: 12. This CDR3 region has 16 residues. Germline CDR1 reads GTSNPN; CDR2 reads SVGIG (reference sequence). CDR3 protein: CAWSIPGQGSVTEAFF. In DNA, the CDR3 is TGTGCCTGGAGTATTCCCGGACAGGGATCGGTCACTGAAGCTTTCTTT.

This clone was recorded only once. The CDR3 here is CASRRTSGTASGYF. The CDR3, as DNA: TGTGCCAGCAGGAGGACTAGCGGGACTGCGTCGGGGTATTTT. The chain joins TRBV6-5 to TRBJ2-3, with 12 bases lining up with TRBD2. The V segment lost 6 bases and the J segment 14 bases; nucleotides outside the gene matches: 12. Germline CDR1 reads MNHEY; CDR2 reads SVGAGI. The CDR3 contains 14 residues.

This clone was observed a single time. This chain uses TRBV10-3 with TRBJ2-6, with 7 bases fitting TRBD2. Germline lookup yields CDR1 ENHRY and CDR2 SYGVKD. The CDR3 sequence is 15 residues long. The V and J ends lost 3 bases and 2 bases, in that order; junction bases with no gene match: 1. CDR3: CAISDGGTGANVLTF. The CDR3 DNA reads as TGTGCCATCAGTGACGGGGGGACTGGGGCCAACGTCCTGACTTTC.

This sequence joins TRBV2 and TRBJ2-2, with TRBD2 identical over 14 bases. With 6 bases clipped from V and 6 bases from J, the junction kept 6 bases outside the gene matches. The V gene's germline CDR1 is SNHLY and CDR2 FYNNEI. The CDR3 loop spans 16 amino acids. This CDR3 is CASRGLAGGPAGELFF. The CDR3 DNA follows: TGTGCCAGCAGAGGACTAGCGGGGGGTCCGGCCGGGGAGCTGTTTTTT.

The V gene is TRBV5-1, the J gene TRBJ2-7; 10 bases agree with TRBD2. The junction had 9 bases not matched to a gene; V was cut back by 1 base and J by 2 bases. The CDR3 is 17 residues long. CDR1 is SGHRS and CDR2 is YFSETQ in the germline V gene. CDR3 DNA: TGCGCCAGCAGCTTGAAAGGAGCGGGAGGGTCGGCCTACGAGCAGTACTTC. This sequence encodes CASSLKGAGGSAYEQYF.

This chain connects TRBV9 to TRBJ1-2; D not certain. V gave up 0 bases and J gave up 3 bases, with 9 bases separating them. In germline, CDR1 is SGDLS, CDR2 YYNGEE. This CDR3 spans 14 amino acids. DNA of the CDR3: TGTGCCAGCAGCGTAGGTGGAGACGACTATGGCTACACCTTC. Translated, it gives CASSVGGDDYGYTF.